These T cell receptor beta chains were read from a single sample in a study of T cell responses to AZD1222 COVID-19 vaccine. Method: immunoSEQ multiplex PCR; TCRdb's copy keeps in-frame clones and lacks some. The table records around 50,000 clones, 80% to 90% of them present only once. Sequencing was performed on peripheral blood, taken 28 days after the second AZD1222 dose. Receptors originate from an adult who received the AZD1222 COVID-19 vaccine. CDR3s include the opening cysteine and the closing phenylalanine or tryptophan. Each record gives: V gene, J gene, CDR3 protein.

>TRBV5-1|TRBJ2-7
CASSLGERPYEQYF
>TRBV3-1/TRBV3-2|TRBJ2-7
CASSQDPGLGFYEQYF
>TRBV29-1|TRBJ2-5
CSVEERVLGETQYF
>TRBV7-8|TRBJ2-5
CASSLFGGQYF
>TRBV7-2|TRBJ2-3
CASSLKGGWDTDTQYF
>TRBV25-1|TRBJ1-4
CASSDFLQGAPKEKLFF
>TRBV6-1|TRBJ2-5
CASSEWAGGETQYF
>TRBV19|TRBJ1-4
CASNADWGEKLFF
>TRBV27|TRBJ1-6
CASKTSGQGAFSPLHF
>TRBV27|TRBJ1-1
CASSLSDLPKNTEAFF
>TRBV7-9|TRBJ1-5
CASSLAGLQPQHF
>TRBV28|TRBJ2-7
CASRPDSYEQYF
>TRBV6-5|TRBJ1-3
CASRPGTSAGNTIYF
>TRBV18|TRBJ2-7
CASSPFGTAYEQYF
>TRBV6-5|TRBJ2-1
CASSSQFWGEQFF
>TRBV2|TRBJ2-3
CASSQEADTQYF
>TRBV7-2|TRBJ2-5
CASSPGGRPAAQYF
>TRBV6-5|TRBJ1-2
CASSWGQGANYGYTF
>TRBV28|TRBJ1-3
CASRTGTNSGNTIYF
>TRBV7-3|TRBJ2-1
CASSLAPSGIDNEQFF
>TRBV15|TRBJ2-3
CATSREIAGGVGDTQYF
>TRBV5-4|TRBJ2-2
CASSQTAGTKVVELFF
>TRBV4-1|TRBJ1-1
CASSQDGFGAFF
>TRBV25-1|TRBJ2-1
CASSEWDEQFF
>TRBV7-2|TRBJ2-5
CASSLAGGLETQYF
>TRBV11-3|TRBJ2-3
CASSSQASRRTQYF
>TRBV5-1|TRBJ1-2
CASSSDGDYGYTF
>TRBV3-1/TRBV3-2|TRBJ1-2
CASSQDLGADYGYTF
>TRBV4-1|TRBJ1-2
CASSQDSGTGKNYGYTF
>TRBV7-6|TRBJ1-1
CASSSSRQPNTEAFF
>TRBV27|TRBJ1-4
CASRGFRAQGYEKLFF
>TRBV6-5|TRBJ1-6
CASTPGGGNSPLHF
>TRBV6-1|TRBJ2-2
CASTGTSETGELFF
>TRBV9|TRBJ2-7
CASSPWSGQGFHEQYF
>TRBV7-3|TRBJ2-3
CASSLNGGTDTQYF
>TRBV11-2|TRBJ1-2
CASSPGAGSYTF
>TRBV10-3|TRBJ2-1
CAISEMSGTYNEQFF
>TRBV19|TRBJ2-7
CASSPGTGLYEQYF
>TRBV19|TRBJ2-3
CASSIWRESDTQYF
>TRBV11-3|TRBJ2-1
CASRSDSWEDEQFF
>TRBV13|TRBJ2-1
CASMVTAGGYEQFF
>TRBV11-2|TRBJ2-3
CASSLTGGRTDTQYF
>TRBV7-9|TRBJ1-1
CASSADRDMNTEAFF
>TRBV5-5|TRBJ1-2
CASRVLGMDGYTF
>TRBV5-1|TRBJ2-7
CASSLAGGHQGYEQYF
>TRBV9|TRBJ2-7
CASSAPLNSGPSEQYF
>TRBV28|TRBJ2-5
CASSLSLRSGQETQYF
>TRBV9|TRBJ1-3
CATPYGVAGNTIYF
>TRBV28|TRBJ1-6
CASSSDRGGSYNSPLHF
>TRBV7-9|TRBJ2-1
CASSRSGNEQFF